Shown below are 24 T cell receptor beta chains from a single sample sequenced in a study of T cell responses to AZD1222 COVID-19 vaccine. TCRdb's copy holds only in-frame clones and misses some; the assay was immunoSEQ multiplex PCR. The table includes 95,000 to 150,000 clones, over 85% detected once. Sequences were derived from peripheral blood, sampled on day 0 of AZD1222 vaccination. Source of these receptors: an adult in good health.

The gene calls are TRBV7-2 and TRBJ1-4; D is possibly TRBD1 (6 bases). The CDR3 loop spans 16 amino acids. V was pared by 1 base and J by 7 bases, with 16 bases between. Per the germline V gene, CDR1 is SGHTA and CDR2 is FQGNSA. In nucleotides, the CDR3 is TGTGCCAGCAGCTTAGGTGGGGGCGCGGCGGGTGAAAAACTGTTTTTT. It is translated as CASSLGGGAAGEKLFF.

The V and J genes are TRBV5-6 and TRBJ2-1; tentative D call: TRBD2 (5 bases). CDR3 size: 13 residues. Germline CDR1 is SGHDT and CDR2 is YYEEEE. V dropped 4 bases and J dropped 12 bases, with 17 bases sitting between them. CDR3 nucleotide sequence: TGTGCCAGCAGCCCCAGTGCCGGCCGGGGGCAGTTCTTC. Protein sequence: CASSPSAGRGQFF.

The chain carries TRBV3-1 (or the pseudogene TRBV3-2) and TRBJ2-7; TRBD2 is a possible D gene (6 bases). This CDR3 contains 13 residues. Trimming took 4 bases from V and 5 from J, leaving 12 bases between them. The germline gives CDR1 LGHDT, CDR2 YNNKEL (reference sequence). Written as DNA, the CDR3 is TGTGCCAGCAGCCGGAGGGACGGGGACGAGCAGTACTTC. This gives the protein CASSRRDGDEQYF.

The chain has TRBV7-9 and TRBJ2-1, with D perhaps matching TRBD2 (6 bases). The length of the CDR3 is 18 residues. Trimming took off 5 bases at V and 1 base at J, with 21 bases between the two ends. Germline-derived CDR1 and CDR2 are SEHNR and FQNEAQ (reference sequence). This chain's CDR3 is CASSSAGRAPNSYNEQFF. CDR3 in DNA: TGTGCCAGCAGCAGCGCGGGAAGGGCCCCCAATTCCTACAATGAGCAGTTCTTC.

The chain has TRBV6-5 and TRBJ1-1; D is undetermined. The ends were cut back, 6 bases at V and 0 bases at J, with 8 bases in the middle. This CDR3 region has 13 residues. The V gene's germline CDR1 is MNHEY and CDR2 SVGAGI. The CDR3: CASRDGLNTEAFF. DNA for the CDR3: TGTGCCAGCAGAGACGGATTGAACACTGAAGCTTTCTTT.

The chain recombines TRBV7-2 with TRBJ1-5; 10 nucleotides agree with TRBD1. The trim removed 5 bases at V and 8 bases at J, leaving 12 bases unmatched. Germline CDR1 is SGHTA and CDR2 is FQGNSA. The CDR3 is 16 amino acids. The CDR3 region has the DNA TGTGCCAGCAGCCCTCGGACAGGGGGACCCGCTGAGCCCCAGCATTTT. As protein: CASSPRTGGPAEPQHF.

The rearrangement joins TRBV11-2 to TRBJ2-4; D uncertain. The V end lost 2 bases, the J end lost 6 bases, and 14 bases lay between the germline ends. This CDR3 comprises 15 residues. Looked up from germline, CDR1 is SGHAT and CDR2 is FQNNGV. This chain's CDR3 is CASSLSGPSTNIQYF. CDR3 nucleotides: TGTGCCAGCAGCTTATCCGGACCTTCGACAAACATTCAGTACTTC.

This clone was detected only once. The J gene is TRBJ1-1, the V gene TRBV2; the D gene is possibly TRBD1 (5 bases). Germline V CDR1 and CDR2: SNHLY, FYNNEI. The germline V and J ends were trimmed by 6 bases and 0 bases, with 20 bases remaining between them. The CDR3 runs 17 residues. For the CDR3, the DNA is TGTGCCAGCAGCCTAAGGGGCTGGGCAAACATGAACACTGAAGCTTTCTTT. It yields the protein CASSLRGWANMNTEAFF.

This sequence joins TRBV5-4 and TRBJ2-4; D uncertain. The germline CDR1 and CDR2 sequences are SGHNT and YYREEE (reference sequence). CDR3 length: 14 residues. With 1 base removed from V and 6 bases from J, the gap between germline ends came to 11 bases. In DNA form, the CDR3 reads TGTGCCAGCAGCTTGAAAACGGACGGAAACATTCAGTACTTC. The encoded protein is CASSLKTDGNIQYF.

CDR3 DNA: TGCGCCAGCAGCCAAGGGTTTACCGACAGAAATAATTCACCCCTCCACTTT. Protein product: CASSQGFTDRNNSPLHF. The chain links TRBV4-1 to TRBJ1-6; TRBD1 might be the D (5 bases). Germline lookup yields CDR1 MGHRA and CDR2 YSYEKL. The CDR3 spans 17 residues. V lost 1 base, J lost 5 bases, and 15 bases lay in between.

This clone was seen once. The V gene is TRBV15, the J gene TRBJ1-1; tentatively, D is TRBD1 (6 bases). CDR1 and CDR2 from the germline V gene are LNHNV and YYDKDF (reference sequence). Trimming cost V 2 bases and J 5 bases, with 18 bases left between them. The CDR3 loop spans 16 amino acids. As DNA, the CDR3 is TGTGCCACCAGCAGACCTGAGGGGGGCGGGAGGACTGAAGCTTTCTTT. Protein product: CATSRPEGGGRTEAFF.

The rearrangement links TRBV27 to TRBJ1-3, with 7 bases fitting TRBD1. V shed 5 bases, J shed 5 bases, and the junction held 9 bases outside the gene matches. CDR3 length equals 15 residues. The germline gives CDR1 MNHEY, CDR2 SMNVEV (reference sequence). The DNA of the CDR3 is TGTGCCAGCAGTCCCCTCTCGACAGGGAGAAACACCATATATTTT. It codes for CASSPLSTGRNTIYF.

The V call is TRBV5-1, the J call TRBJ2-1, with TRBD2 matching over 7 bases. The CDR3 sequence is 15 residues long. V was clipped by 2 bases and J by 5 bases; unmatched bases: 7. Germline-derived CDR1 and CDR2 are SGHRS and YFSETQ. In nucleotides, the CDR3 is TGCGCCAGCAGCTTAAGGCGGGAGCTCAACAATGAGCAGTTCTTC. As protein: CASSLRRELNNEQFF.

V usage is TRBV4-1 and J usage is TRBJ2-3; D tentatively reads TRBD1 or TRBD2 (5 bases each). The V end lost 4 bases, the J end lost 1 base, and 12 bases lay between the germline ends. The CDR3 is made up of 15 amino acids. Germline V gene data show CDR1 as MGHRA and CDR2 as YSYEKL. The CDR3 coding sequence is TGCGCCAGCAGCCTGCAGGGACGTCGCACAGATACGCAGTATTTT. Amino acid sequence: CASSLQGRRTDTQYF.

This chain's CDR3 is CASSPGLANTGELFF. The CDR3 DNA reads TGTGCCAGCTCACCCGGACTAGCGAACACCGGGGAGCTGTTTTTT. The chain combines TRBV18 with TRBJ2-2; 7 bases are shared with TRBD2. CDR3 length: 15 amino acids. The germline V gene encodes CDR1 KGHSH and CDR2 LQKENI. Trimming took 3 bases from V and 0 from J; bases not matched to a gene: 1.

V usage is TRBV5-1 and J usage is TRBJ2-5, with D perhaps matching TRBD1 (6 bases). With 0 bases removed from V and 1 base from J, the gap between germline ends came to 10 bases. The CDR3 consists of 15 residues. Germline V gene data show CDR1 as SGHRS and CDR2 as YFSETQ. The CDR3 here is CASSLALGAQETQYF. The CDR3 DNA reads as TGCGCCAGCAGCTTGGCTCTGGGGGCCCAAGAGACCCAGTACTTC.

This CDR3 is CASSRRQGAFKAFF. In nucleotides, the CDR3 is TGTGCCAGTAGTAGGCGACAGGGGGCATTTAAAGCTTTCTTT. This chain connects TRBV19 to TRBJ1-1, with TRBD1 matching over 10 bases. The CDR3 consists of 14 residues. The V gene's germline CDR1 is LNHDA and CDR2 SQIVND (reference sequence). The V gene end was trimmed by 4 bases and the J gene end by 9 bases; junction bases not matched to a gene: 8.

The V call is TRBV12-5, the J call TRBJ1-1; the match to TRBD1 covers 10 bases. With V trimmed by 5 bases and J by 5 bases, 5 bases remained unmatched. CDR1 and CDR2 from the germline V gene are LGHNT and FRNRAP. CDR3 length equals 14 residues. CDR3 sequence (DNA): TGTGCTAGTGGTCCGGGACAGGGGACGACTGAAGCTTTCTTT. Residues: CASGPGQGTTEAFF.

In its sample, this clone was seen once. V is TRBV10-3 and J is TRBJ2-1, with a possible D match to TRBD1 (6 bases). There are 12 residues in the CDR3. Germline V CDR1 and CDR2: ENHRY, SYGVKD. Trimming stripped 5 bases from V and 9 bases from J, with 11 bases between. CDR3 sequence (DNA): TGTGCCATCAGTCCAGGGGACCGTGAGCAGTTCTTC. Translating it yields CAISPGDREQFF.

The chain has TRBV6-5 and TRBJ1-3; TRBD1 is a possible D gene (6 bases). Deletions cut 6 bases from V and 8 bases from J, with 14 bases between. CDR1 is MNHEY, CDR2 SVGAGI, per germline. CDR3 size: 13 residues. The CDR3 region has the DNA TGTGCCAGCAGCAGGGGCTCAGGCTACACCATATATTTT. This gives the protein CASSRGSGYTIYF.

The chain couples TRBV12-5 to TRBJ1-2; D is unclear. The CDR3 is 12 amino acids. Germline CDR1 LGHNT, CDR2 FRNRAP. V was shortened by 6 bases and J by 7 bases, with 12 bases between the two germline ends. CDR3: CASGTGNGGYTF. For the CDR3, the DNA is TGTGCTAGTGGAACCGGGAACGGTGGCTACACCTTC. The full variable domain, in which reference TRBV12-5 and TRBJ1-2 provide the parts outside the CDR3, is DARVTQTPRHKVTEMGQEVTMRCQPILGHNTVFWYRQTMMQGLELLAYFRNRAPLDDSGMPKDRFSAEMPDATLATLKIQPSEPRDSAVYFCASGTGNGGYTFGSGTRLTVV.

This chain connects TRBV28 to TRBJ1-2; D gene unclear. The ends were cut back, 5 bases at V and 8 bases at J, with 12 bases in the middle. This CDR3 spans 12 amino acids. Germline V gene data show CDR1 as MDHEN and CDR2 as SYDVKM. The CDR3 sequence is CASSAYSSGYTF. The CDR3 DNA follows: TGTGCCAGCAGTGCTTACTCTTCCGGCTACACCTTC.

This sequence joins TRBV28 and TRBJ1-2, with a tentative D call TRBD1 (6 bases). Germline V gene lookup returns CDR1 MDHEN and CDR2 SYDVKM. Deletions cut 5 bases from V and 2 bases from J, with 15 bases between. The length of the CDR3 is 15 residues. CDR3 in DNA: TGTGCCAGCAGTAAGCCCGGGACACCGAACTATGGCTACACCTTC. Encoded protein: CASSKPGTPNYGYTF.

This sequence joins TRBV28 and TRBJ2-1, with 11 bases matching TRBD2. Germline-derived CDR1 and CDR2 are MDHEN and SYDVKM. CDR3 size: 15 residues. The V and J ends lost 10 bases and 0 bases, in that order; junction bases with no gene match: 5. The CDR3 loop is CATQTSGSSYNEQFF. CDR3 nucleotide sequence: TGTGCCACTCAAACTAGCGGGAGCTCCTACAATGAGCAGTTCTTC.